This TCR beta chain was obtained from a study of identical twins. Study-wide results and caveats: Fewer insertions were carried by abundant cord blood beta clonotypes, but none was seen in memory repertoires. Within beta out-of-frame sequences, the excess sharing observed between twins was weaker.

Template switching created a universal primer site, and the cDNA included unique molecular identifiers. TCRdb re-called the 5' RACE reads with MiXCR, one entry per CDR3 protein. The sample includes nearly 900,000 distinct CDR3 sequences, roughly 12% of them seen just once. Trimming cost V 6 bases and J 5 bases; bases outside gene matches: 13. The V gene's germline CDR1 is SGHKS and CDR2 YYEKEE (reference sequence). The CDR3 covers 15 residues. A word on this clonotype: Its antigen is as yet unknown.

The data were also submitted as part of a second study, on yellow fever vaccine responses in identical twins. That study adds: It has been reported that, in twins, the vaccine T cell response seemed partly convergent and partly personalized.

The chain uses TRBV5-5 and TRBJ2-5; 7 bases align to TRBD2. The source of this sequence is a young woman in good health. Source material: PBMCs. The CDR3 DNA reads TGTGCCAGCAACCCCCTCCCCTTGGGGGGGGAGACCCAGTACTTC. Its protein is CASNPLPLGGETQYF.